The 16 T cell receptor beta chains reported below all come from one sample, sequenced in a study of CD8 T cells in Susac syndrome. An input of roughly 0.5 to 1 ug of RNA was subjected to reverse transcription using random hexamers. TCRdb used MiXCR to reprocess the immunoSEQ multiplex PCR reads, holding one entry per CDR3 protein. There are 300,000 or so distinct CDR3 sequences in the sample; 92% occur only once, and approximately 0.065% lies in the top ten. The source material was CD4+ T cells from PBMCs. Receptors were obtained from a human donor with multiple sclerosis.

The J gene is TRBJ2-1, the V gene TRBV11-2; D is unclear. Germline lookup yields CDR1 SGHAT and CDR2 FQNNGV. The CDR3 contains 16 residues. The V gene lost 2 bases and the J gene lost 4 bases, with 15 bases spanning the gap. CDR3 sequence reads: CASSLITGQTYNEQFF. DNA for the CDR3: TGTGCCAGCAGCTTAATAACCGGGCAGACTTACAATGAGCAGTTCTTC.

The CDR3 here is CASSQLGPTGRYNEQFF. CDR3 DNA: TGTGCCAGCAGCCAATTAGGACCGACAGGCCGGTACAATGAGCAGTTCTTC. This chain links TRBV3-1 with TRBJ2-1; tentatively, D is TRBD1 (6 bases). From germline, CDR1 is LGHDT and CDR2 YNNKEL (reference sequence). CDR3 length: 17 residues. V was shortened by 2 bases and J by 4 bases, with 18 bases between the two germline ends.

The CDR3 reads CSVGALAEGLTDTQYF. DNA for the CDR3: TGCAGCGTTGGGGCCCTGGCGGAGGGATTAACAGATACGCAGTATTTT. This chain links TRBV29-1 with TRBJ2-3; weak D call: TRBD2 (6 bases). V gave up 4 bases and J gave up 3 bases, with 20 bases separating them. Per germline, CDR1 SQVTM and CDR2 ANQGSEA. CDR3 size: 16 residues.

This chain uses TRBV6-6 with TRBJ2-7; 9 bases align to TRBD1. After removal of 5 bases from V and 7 bases from J, the junction contained 12 bases not matched to a gene. The CDR3 loop spans 15 amino acids. CDR1 MNHNY and CDR2 SVGAGI come from the germline V gene (reference sequence). CDR3 protein: CASSPSRDRVSEQYF. CDR3 in DNA: TGTGCCAGCAGTCCATCCCGGGACAGGGTCTCGGAGCAGTACTTC.

The rearrangement links TRBV6-5 to TRBJ2-1; 15 nucleotides agree with TRBD2. CDR1 MNHEY and CDR2 SVGAGI come from the germline V gene. V shed 4 bases and J 8 bases; nucleotides not matched to a gene: 9. CDR3 length: 17 amino acids. The CDR3 DNA sequence: TGTGCCAGCAGTTTGGGACTAGCGGGAGGAGGGCGCGATGAGCAGTTCTTC. Protein: CASSLGLAGGGRDEQFF.

The chain is built from TRBV20-1 and TRBJ2-1; 10 bases fit TRBD2. CDR3 length equals 15 residues. J gave up 8 bases and V 0 bases, and 7 bases lay outside the gene matches. The V gene's germline CDR1 is DFQATT and CDR2 SNEGSKA (reference sequence). The CDR3 sequence is CSARENERGGDEQFF. CDR3 bases: TGCAGTGCTAGAGAGAATGAGCGGGGGGGGGATGAGCAGTTCTTC.

The gene calls are TRBV2 and TRBJ1-5; D is undetermined. Germline assignment: CDR1 SNHLY and CDR2 FYNNEI. With 4 bases removed from V and 1 base from J, the gap between germline ends came to 14 bases. This CDR3 contains 16 residues. The CDR3, as DNA: TGTGCCAGCAGTGTGGACTCTCAGGCCAGCAATCAGCCCCAGCATTTT. Protein: CASSVDSQASNQPQHF.

The chain is built from TRBV5-6 and TRBJ2-5; 8 nucleotides agree with TRBD1. The CDR3 is 15 amino acids. Germline values: CDR1 SGHDT, CDR2 YYEEEE. Germline trimming cut 4 bases from V and 7 bases from J; bases unmatched to any gene: 12. The CDR3 DNA reads as TGTGCCAGCAGCCTCCAGTCGACAGGGGAGCGGACCCAGTACTTC. It specifies CASSLQSTGERTQYF.

The J gene is TRBJ2-1, the V gene TRBV4-1; TRBD2 matches 9 bases. Germline CDR1 MGHRA, CDR2 YSYEKL. CDR3 length equals 15 residues. The trim removed 5 bases at V and 4 bases at J, leaving 6 bases unmatched. The CDR3 is CASSALGLAYNEQFF. CDR3 nucleotide sequence: TGCGCCAGCAGCGCTCTGGGACTAGCTTACAATGAGCAGTTCTTC.

The CDR3, as DNA: TGTGCCAGCAGCTTGCAGGGACTTGGGGGGGAGGCCACTGAAGCTTTCTTT. Encoded protein: CASSLQGLGGEATEAFF. V usage is TRBV5-6 and J usage is TRBJ1-1; maybe TRBD1 (5 bases). Germline loops: CDR1 SGHDT, CDR2 YYEEEE. CDR3 length: 17 residues. Deletions cut 1 base from V and 4 bases from J, with 20 bases between.

In DNA form, the CDR3 reads TGTGCCAGCGCCCCTCTAGCGGCCTACACCGGGGAGCTGTTTTTT. Amino acids: CASAPLAAYTGELFF. The chain recombines TRBV6-2 or TRBV6-3 with TRBJ2-2, with 7 bases that match TRBD2. Trimming cost V 8 bases and J 3 bases; bases outside gene matches: 9. The CDR3 covers 15 residues. Germline CDR1 and CDR2: MNHEY and SVGEGT.

This clonotype appeared once. This sequence joins TRBV4-1 and TRBJ2-5; TRBD1 matches at 7 bases. CDR1 is MGHRA and CDR2 is YSYEKL in the germline V gene. CDR3 length equals 17 residues. The V and J ends lost 0 bases and 1 base, in that order; junction bases with no gene match: 8. The CDR3 here is CASSQDRAGGGQETQYF. CDR3 bases: TGCGCCAGCAGCCAAGATCGGGCAGGGGGTGGCCAAGAGACCCAGTACTTC.

J is TRBJ1-4 and V is TRBV6-5; D not certain. Looked up from germline, CDR1 is MNHEY and CDR2 is SVGAGI. CDR3 size: 15 residues. V gave up 8 bases and J gave up 4 bases, with 17 bases separating them. The DNA for the CDR3 is TGTGCCAGCTCCGTCAGTCCCAGCTTTAATGAAAAACTGTTTTTT. It translates to CASSVSPSFNEKLFF.

V usage is TRBV12-3 or TRBV12-4 and J usage is TRBJ2-2, with D tentatively TRBD2 (5 bases). This CDR3 has 14 amino acids. Trimming took 3 bases from V and 5 from J, leaving 10 bases between them. The DNA for the CDR3 is TGTGCCAGCAGTTTTGAGGGTTTGACCGGGGAGCTGTTTTTT. It specifies CASSFEGLTGELFF.

This clonotype was picked up a small number of times. V usage is TRBV20-1 and J usage is TRBJ1-1; tentatively, D is TRBD1 (5 bases). Germline CDR1 and CDR2: DFQATT and SNEGSKA (reference sequence). The germline V and J ends were trimmed by 6 bases and 6 bases, with 11 bases remaining between them. This CDR3 spans 11 amino acids. The CDR3 nucleotides read TGCAGTGCCGCGCGGGGCGCTGAAGCTTTCTTT. Its translation: CSAARGAEAFF.

CDR3 loop: CSARGTGDTDTQYF. CDR3 nucleotides: TGCAGTGCTAGAGGGACAGGGGACACAGATACGCAGTATTTT. The chain links TRBV20-1 to TRBJ2-3, with 9 bases lining up with TRBD1. CDR1 DFQATT and CDR2 SNEGSKA come from the germline V gene (reference sequence). The V segment lost 1 base and the J segment 2 bases; nucleotides outside the gene matches: 1. This CDR3 comprises 14 residues.